This TCR beta chain was sequenced in a study of blood T cell repertoires in COVID-19. Study overall: Donors in the United States, Italy and Spain gave samples during acute or convalescent COVID-19. Sources were T cells, B-cell-depleted T cells, or PBMCs; the material itself was cDNA or gDNA.

The sample holds one count of this clone. The identical CDR3 is also encoded by other nucleotide sequences in the sample. Patients from Seattle were sampled longitudinally, starting during active infection. In the original workflow: Amplification with reference gene primers provided the estimates of nucleated cell counts. Produced via immunoSEQ multiplex PCR; TCRdb's table is partial and in-frame only. For V, J and clone size, that table is used; D and trimming come from the DNA. The table includes about 200,000 clones, over 80% detected once. The receptor was isolated from a man aged 60-69 years with COVID-19, enrolled during active disease. The sample was peripheral blood.

CDR3 DNA sequence: TGTGCCAGCAGTACGGGACAGGGGGGCACTGAAGCTTTCTTT. Translation: CASSTGQGGTEAFF. This sequence joins TRBV2 and TRBJ1-1, with 11 bases that match TRBD1. The CDR3 has 14 amino acids. V lost 5 bases and J lost 4; bases outside the gene matches: 3. In germline, CDR1 is SNHLY, CDR2 FYNNEI.